These T cell receptor beta chains were read from a single sample in a study of T-cell reconstitution after alpha-beta-depleted transplantation in children. Each CDR3 protein gets one entry after TCRdb re-called the PCR reads with MiXCR. Seen here are more than 200,000 distinct CDR3 sequences, over 15% observed once, and the top ten hold 35% to 50%. The sample was PBMCs, mostly from graft donor cells, taken 360 days after TCRalphabeta/CD19-depleted stem cell transplant. These TCRs come from a male patient between 2 and 10 years old who had a stem cell transplant for acute lymphoblastic leukemia, so the T cells may come from the graft donor. Both conserved end residues are trimmed from each CDR3.

v_call: TRBV12-3/TRBV12-4; j_call: TRBJ2-1; cdr3_aa: ASSSPTSGKAI
v_call: TRBV5-1; j_call: TRBJ2-7; cdr3_aa: ASSSSTGPYYEQY
v_call: TRBV20-1; j_call: TRBJ2-1; cdr3_aa: SARTSGVRSSYNEQF
v_call: TRBV12-3/TRBV12-4; j_call: TRBJ2-7; cdr3_aa: ASSLGGRGEQY
v_call: TRBV7-9; j_call: TRBJ2-7; cdr3_aa: ASSFPGQGGSEQY
v_call: TRBV20-1; j_call: TRBJ2-2; cdr3_aa: SARTERGSNTGELF
v_call: TRBV18; j_call: TRBJ2-5; cdr3_aa: ASSRTSAETQY
v_call: TRBV12-3/TRBV12-4; j_call: TRBJ1-5; cdr3_aa: ASSFSGRGMRSNQPQH
v_call: TRBV5-1; j_call: TRBJ1-5; cdr3_aa: ASSFSGLNQPQH
v_call: TRBV4-1; j_call: TRBJ2-3; cdr3_aa: ASSRRTGASTDTQY
v_call: TRBV20-1; j_call: TRBJ2-7; cdr3_aa: SARDRSGGNYEQY
v_call: TRBV5-1; j_call: TRBJ2-1; cdr3_aa: ASSLDGPGPYNEQF
v_call: TRBV5-5; j_call: TRBJ2-7; cdr3_aa: ASSIRVGGEQY
v_call: TRBV20-1; j_call: TRBJ2-5; cdr3_aa: SARAYGTGLETQY
v_call: TRBV29-1; j_call: TRBJ2-1; cdr3_aa: SVARDKIRDEQF
v_call: TRBV10-3; j_call: TRBJ2-5; cdr3_aa: ATQPVGETQY
v_call: TRBV10-3; j_call: TRBJ2-7; cdr3_aa: AISAGQLSYEQY
v_call: TRBV21-1; j_call: TRBJ2-1; cdr3_aa: ATDNEQF
v_call: TRBV7-9; j_call: TRBJ1-2; cdr3_aa: ASSRDDWEGYT
v_call: TRBV6-5; j_call: TRBJ1-1; cdr3_aa: ASSYSSVGVNTEAF
v_call: TRBV12-3/TRBV12-4; j_call: TRBJ2-7; cdr3_aa: ASRGTSENYEQY
v_call: TRBV20-1; j_call: TRBJ1-5; cdr3_aa: SALSSGTGDWPQH
v_call: TRBV7-2; j_call: TRBJ2-1; cdr3_aa: AGGGAYNEQF
v_call: TRBV6-5; j_call: TRBJ1-1; cdr3_aa: ASSYSRTGTTEAF
v_call: TRBV20-1; j_call: TRBJ2-3; cdr3_aa: SAGPRRSDTQY
v_call: TRBV24-1; j_call: TRBJ2-7; cdr3_aa: ATSDWRKGGEQY
v_call: TRBV12-3/TRBV12-4; j_call: TRBJ1-6; cdr3_aa: ASSRDRVSLH
v_call: TRBV9; j_call: TRBJ2-1; cdr3_aa: ASSVSLSGRNSYNEQF
v_call: TRBV5-1; j_call: TRBJ2-1; cdr3_aa: ASSYKTGTGNEQF
v_call: TRBV5-1; j_call: TRBJ2-7; cdr3_aa: ASSLEVRGEQY
v_call: TRBV12-3/TRBV12-4; j_call: TRBJ2-3; cdr3_aa: ASSSQLAGDPLDTQY
v_call: TRBV28; j_call: TRBJ2-1; cdr3_aa: ASRRDGPSSYNEQF
v_call: TRBV6-2/TRBV6-3; j_call: TRBJ2-2; cdr3_aa: ASSYPLAGRNTGELF
v_call: TRBV5-1; j_call: TRBJ2-7; cdr3_aa: ASSISGRYEQY
v_call: TRBV10-2; j_call: TRBJ2-1; cdr3_aa: ASSDRGGATYNEQF
v_call: TRBV5-1; j_call: TRBJ1-1; cdr3_aa: ASSLGQMNTEAF
v_call: TRBV7-2; j_call: TRBJ2-5; cdr3_aa: ASSRGGSGRETQY
v_call: TRBV5-1; j_call: TRBJ2-7; cdr3_aa: ASRTGLAYEQY
v_call: TRBV7-2; j_call: TRBJ2-7; cdr3_aa: ASSLHRGVAYEQY
v_call: TRBV28; j_call: TRBJ2-1; cdr3_aa: AGSPSGNWNEQF
v_call: TRBV7-9; j_call: TRBJ1-6; cdr3_aa: ASSGQSAGDSPLH
v_call: TRBV7-2; j_call: TRBJ2-1; cdr3_aa: ASGGENEQF
v_call: TRBV6-6; j_call: TRBJ1-3; cdr3_aa: ASSYSTTIY
v_call: TRBV11-2; j_call: TRBJ2-3; cdr3_aa: ASSFRQGATDTQY
v_call: TRBV9; j_call: TRBJ2-1; cdr3_aa: ASSGGAGNEQF
v_call: TRBV12-3/TRBV12-4; j_call: TRBJ1-2; cdr3_aa: ASSPPRGDYGYT
v_call: TRBV29-1; j_call: TRBJ2-4; cdr3_aa: SGGRRGKNIQY
v_call: TRBV12-3/TRBV12-4; j_call: TRBJ2-1; cdr3_aa: ASTKEGGGQF
v_call: TRBV7-9; j_call: TRBJ1-1; cdr3_aa: ASSSPQGGTEAF
v_call: TRBV3-1; j_call: TRBJ2-1; cdr3_aa: ASSQDLSTATYNEQF
v_call: TRBV19; j_call: TRBJ1-5; cdr3_aa: ASSMGGTRGGQPQH
v_call: TRBV28; j_call: TRBJ2-2; cdr3_aa: ASMTGDSNTGELF
v_call: TRBV12-3/TRBV12-4; j_call: TRBJ2-2; cdr3_aa: ASSFIGTGSTGELF
v_call: TRBV11-2; j_call: TRBJ2-3; cdr3_aa: ASSLDRGTSGAKDTQY
v_call: TRBV12-3/TRBV12-4; j_call: TRBJ1-5; cdr3_aa: ASSHPGQGFQPQH
v_call: TRBV4-3; j_call: TRBJ2-3; cdr3_aa: ASSQTPRTADRLADTQY
v_call: TRBV27; j_call: TRBJ1-6; cdr3_aa: ASSPRASWWDSPLH
v_call: TRBV5-1; j_call: TRBJ1-1; cdr3_aa: ASSLDLSGTTEAF
v_call: TRBV7-9; j_call: TRBJ1-3; cdr3_aa: ASSFDRNTIY
v_call: TRBV14; j_call: TRBJ2-1; cdr3_aa: ASSQDIPYNEQF